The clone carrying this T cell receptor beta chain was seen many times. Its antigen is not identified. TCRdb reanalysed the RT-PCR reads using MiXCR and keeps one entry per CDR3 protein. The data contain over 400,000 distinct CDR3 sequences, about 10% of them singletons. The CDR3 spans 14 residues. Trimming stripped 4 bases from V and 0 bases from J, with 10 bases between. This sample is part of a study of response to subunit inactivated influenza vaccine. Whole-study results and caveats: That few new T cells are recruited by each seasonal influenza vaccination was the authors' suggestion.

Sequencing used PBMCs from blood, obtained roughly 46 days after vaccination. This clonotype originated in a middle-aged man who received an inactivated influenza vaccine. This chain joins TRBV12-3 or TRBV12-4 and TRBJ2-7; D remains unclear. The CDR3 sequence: CASSSREYSYEQYF. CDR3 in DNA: TGTGCCAGCAGTTCTCGCGAATACTCCTACGAGCAGTACTTC.